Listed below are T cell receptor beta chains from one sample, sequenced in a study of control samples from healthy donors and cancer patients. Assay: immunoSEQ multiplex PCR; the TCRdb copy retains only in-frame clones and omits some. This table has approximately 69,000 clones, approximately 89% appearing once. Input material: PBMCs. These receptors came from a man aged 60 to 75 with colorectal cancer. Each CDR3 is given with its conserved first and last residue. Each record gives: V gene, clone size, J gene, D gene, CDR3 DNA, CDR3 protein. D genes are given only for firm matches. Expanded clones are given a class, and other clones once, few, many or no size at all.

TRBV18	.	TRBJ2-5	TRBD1	TGTGCCAGCTCCCAGAACCGGGACAGCCAAGAGACCCAGTACTTC	CASSQNRDSQETQYF
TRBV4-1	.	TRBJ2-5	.	TGCGCCAGCAGCCAAGGCCGTAATAGGGAGACCCAGTACTTC	CASSQGRNRETQYF
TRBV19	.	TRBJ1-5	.	TGTGCCAGTAGTAACGGCCCCAATCAGCCCCAGCATTTT	CASSNGPNQPQHF
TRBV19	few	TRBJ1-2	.	TGTGCCAGTAGTTCTATCAACTATGGCTACACCTTC	CASSSINYGYTF
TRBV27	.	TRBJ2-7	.	TGTGCCAGCAGTTTCCGGGGGCGTTTTTCCGAGCAGTACTTC	CASSFRGRFSEQYF
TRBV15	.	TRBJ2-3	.	TGTGCCACCAGCAGTGACATTCCGGGATCCGGAGATACGCAGTATTTT	CATSSDIPGSGDTQYF
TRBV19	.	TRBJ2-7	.	TGTGCCAGTAGTTCCCCCGGGGGCGACAGAACCTACGAGCAGTACTTC	CASSSPGGDRTYEQYF
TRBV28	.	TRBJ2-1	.	TGTGCCAGCAACTTAGTGGGGGGACAGAGAGACAATGAGCAGTTCTTC	CASNLVGGQRDNEQFF
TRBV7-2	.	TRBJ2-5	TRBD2	TGTGCCAGCAGAACTAGCGGGGGTGGTGAGACCCAGTACTTC	CASRTSGGGETQYF
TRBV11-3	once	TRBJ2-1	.	TGTGCCAGCAGCTTACTAACCAATGAGCAGTTCTTC	CASSLLTNEQFF
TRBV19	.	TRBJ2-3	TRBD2	TGTGCCAGTAGTATATCCCCACCTATCGGACTAGCGGGGGGGAGAGATACGCAGTATTTT	CASSISPPIGLAGGRDTQYF
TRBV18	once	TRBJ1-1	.	TGTGCCAGCTCCCCCATTATAGGGAACACTGAAGCTTTCTTT	CASSPIIGNTEAFF
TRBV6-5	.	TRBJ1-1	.	TGTGCCAGCCAATGGGACATCCCGAATACTGAAGCTTTCTTT	CASQWDIPNTEAFF
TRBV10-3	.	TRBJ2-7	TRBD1	TGTGCCATCAGTGGGGACAGTGACTACGAGCAGTACTTC	CAISGDSDYEQYF
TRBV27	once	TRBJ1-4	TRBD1	TGTGCCAGCAGTTTAGAGACAGGGGCGGGGGAAAAACTGTTTTTT	CASSLETGAGEKLFF